The 15 T cell receptor beta chains below come from one sample, sequenced in a study of T cell changes during pregnancy in multiple sclerosis. Clones were sequenced by immunoSEQ multiplex PCR, and TCRdb holds only the in-frame ones, with some missing. This table has under 35,000 clones, 70% to 90% appearing once. The sequencing here drew on CD8+ T cells from peripheral blood mononuclear cells, taken after pregnancy. The receptors were gathered from a female donor with multiple sclerosis, enrolled in a pregnancy study.

The chain joins TRBV7-9 to TRBJ1-2, with D possibly matching TRBD1 (6 bases). V lost 1 base and J lost 9, with 30 bases in between. The V gene's germline CDR1 is SEHNR and CDR2 FQNEAQ (reference sequence). This CDR3 spans 19 amino acids. CDR3 sequence reads: CASSLVRGADIGPSGSYTF. The CDR3 nucleotides read TGTGCCAGCAGCTTAGTACGGGGGGCGGACATCGGCCCCTCGGGGAGCTACACCTTC.

J is TRBJ2-7 and V is TRBV2; no reliable D call. The germline CDR1 and CDR2 sequences are SNHLY and FYNNEI. There are 16 residues in the CDR3. V gave up 1 base and J gave up 0 bases, with 13 bases separating them. In DNA form, the CDR3 reads TGTGCCAGCAGTGAAGGGGTTAGCTATAGCTCCTACGAGCAGTACTTC. Translating gives CASSEGVSYSSYEQYF.

This clone was picked up one time. The rearrangement links TRBV25-1 to TRBJ2-7; possibly TRBD1 for D (6 bases). The germline CDR1 and CDR2 sequences are MGHDK and SYGVNS. The CDR3 has 14 amino acids. V lost 5 bases to trimming and J lost 7 bases, with 18 bases between them. CDR3 sequence: CASSQGTYSGEQYF. In nucleotides, the CDR3 is TGTGCCAGCAGTCAGGGGACCTATTCGGGGGAGCAGTACTTC.

This rearrangement joins TRBV7-8 to TRBJ2-1, with TRBD2 matching over 7 bases. The germline V gene encodes CDR1 SGHVS and CDR2 FQNEAQ. The CDR3 is made up of 15 amino acids. The trim removed 0 bases at V and 4 bases at J, leaving 3 bases unmatched. The CDR3 spells CASSLAAGSYNEQFF. The CDR3 DNA sequence: TGTGCCAGCAGCTTAGCAGCGGGGAGTTACAATGAGCAGTTCTTC.

This clone was counted a single time. V and J are TRBV7-9 and TRBJ1-1; D is ambiguous. The V gene's germline CDR1 is SEHNR and CDR2 FQNEAQ (reference sequence). Trimming took off 2 bases at V and 0 bases at J, with 16 bases between the two ends. This CDR3 region has 17 residues. In DNA, the CDR3 is TGTGCCAGCAGCTTAATCGCCCGGCGACTAATGAACACTGAAGCTTTCTTT. Translation: CASSLIARRLMNTEAFF.

This chain links TRBV7-8 with TRBJ1-1, with D uncertain. Trimming cost V 6 bases and J 1 base, with 15 bases left between them. This CDR3 region has 15 residues. Per the germline V gene, CDR1 is SGHVS and CDR2 is FQNEAQ. DNA for the CDR3: TGTGCCAGCAGTCGAGGGTTAGCCGAGAACACTGAAGCTTTCTTT. It encodes CASSRGLAENTEAFF.

This chain connects TRBV30 to TRBJ1-2; D is ambiguous. Trimming shortened V by 1 base and J by 0 bases, and 9 bases separated the two germline ends. CDR1 is GTSNPN and CDR2 is SVGIG in the germline V gene (reference sequence). The CDR3 loop spans 14 amino acids. In DNA, the CDR3 is TGTGCCTGGAGTGCGGGAGCCTCTAACTATGGCTACACCTTC. It specifies CAWSAGASNYGYTF.

The chain is built from TRBV28 and TRBJ1-1, with TRBD1 as a possible D gene (6 bases). The CDR3 spans 15 residues. CDR1 and CDR2 (germline): MDHEN, SYDVKM. Trimming removed 6 bases at V and 3 bases at J, with 17 bases between. In DNA, the CDR3 is TGTGCCAGCAGGGATCTAGGGGAGGGGGACACTGAAGCTTTCTTT. It translates to CASRDLGEGDTEAFF.

This chain uses TRBV11-2 with TRBJ2-3; tentative D call: TRBD2 (6 bases). This CDR3 has 14 amino acids. Looked up from germline, CDR1 is SGHAT and CDR2 is FQNNGV. V was trimmed by 5 bases and J by 2 bases, leaving 11 bases between them. CDR3 coding DNA: TGTGCCAGCAGCCCGCCGGGAGACACAGATACGCAGTATTTT. It codes for CASSPPGDTDTQYF.

This CDR3 is CAWSVSTGGGYTF. The DNA of the CDR3 is TGTGCCTGGAGTGTATCGACAGGGGGTGGCTACACCTTC. V usage is TRBV30 and J usage is TRBJ1-2, with 9 positions matching TRBD1. V lost 0 bases and J lost 7; bases outside the gene matches: 3. The germline CDR1 and CDR2 sequences are GTSNPN and SVGIG (reference sequence). The CDR3 totals 13 residues.

This clone was detected only once. The gene calls are TRBV4-1 and TRBJ1-3; D unclear. The CDR3 has 14 amino acids. Germline V lookup: CDR1 MGHRA, CDR2 YSYEKL. Trimming removed 1 base from V and 4 bases from J, with 8 bases in between. Written as DNA, the CDR3 is TGCGCCAGCAGCCAAGCTCGCGGGGGAAACACCATATATTTT. Translated: CASSQARGGNTIYF.

This clone was seen a few times. The CDR3 nucleotides are TGCGCCAGCAGTGACAGGGGTGACTACAATGAGCAGTTCTTC. Translation: CASSDRGDYNEQFF. The chain is built from TRBV10-1 and TRBJ2-1, with D possibly matching TRBD1 (6 bases). The length of the CDR3 is 14 residues. V lost 3 bases to trimming and J lost 3 bases, with 9 bases between them. Germline values: CDR1 WNHNN, CDR2 SYGVQD (reference sequence).

The chain links TRBV6-5 to TRBJ1-6; 9 nucleotides align to TRBD1. Germline CDR1 is MNHEY and CDR2 is SVGAGI. CDR3 length: 14 amino acids. V was pared by 2 bases and J by 9 bases, with 2 bases of the junction left unmatched. DNA for the CDR3: TGTGCCAGCAGTTACGGGACAGGGAGTTCACCCCTCCACTTT. Encoded protein: CASSYGTGSSPLHF.

The chain links TRBV27 to TRBJ2-1; 11 bases are a match to TRBD2. The CDR3 is made up of 15 amino acids. CDR1 and CDR2 from the germline V gene are MNHEY and SMNVEV (reference sequence). Trimming removed 2 bases from V and 6 bases from J; junction bases left unmatched: 3. This CDR3 reads CASSLVAGGVNEQFF. DNA of the CDR3: TGTGCCAGCAGTTTAGTAGCGGGGGGGGTCAATGAGCAGTTCTTC.

The chain uses TRBV7-5 and TRBJ2-5; TRBD1 is taken as the D call from the table, unchecked against the DNA. TRBV7-5 is a pseudogene locus. The CDR3 has 16 amino acids. The CDR3 sequence: CARSLATGGDQETQYF. DNA of the CDR3: TGTGCCAGAAGCTTAGCAACAGGGGGCGACCAAGAGACCCAGTACTTC.